This entry concerns a single T cell receptor (beta chain). What it binds is unknown. The data belong to a study of cytomegalovirus exposure and HLA in healthy donors. On the study more broadly: Among around 180 million T cells, an earlier analysis found 90 million to 130 million unique TCR beta sequences. Findings and caveats of the study: Confirmation was obtained in vitro that three CMV-associated chains are specific for CMV antigens.

Germline lookup yields CDR1 GTSNPN and CDR2 SVGIG (reference sequence). V trimming: 5 bases; J trimming: 5 bases; junction bases outside the gene matches: 5. This CDR3 comprises 12 residues. Use of 60 Vbeta and 13 Jbeta primers characterized the PCR. This table comes from immunoSEQ multiplex PCR, and its TCRdb copy is limited to in-frame clones, with some not included. Of about 120,000 clones listed, 75% to 85% are singletons. Sequenced sample: PBMCs. This clonotype was sampled from a man aged 25-45 years in good health and CMV-seropositive. J is TRBJ1-1 and V is TRBV30, with 7 bases matching TRBD1. CDR3 protein: CAWYRGGTEAFF. In DNA, the CDR3 is TGTGCCTGGTACAGGGGCGGAACTGAAGCTTTCTTT. The full variable domain, with the rest looked up from reference TRBV30 and TRBJ1-1, is SQTIHQWPATLVQPVGSPLSLECTVEGTSNPNLYWYRQAAGRGLQLLFYSVGIGQISSEVPQNLSASRPQDRQFILSSKKLLLSDSGFYLCAWYRGGTEAFFGQGTRLTVV.